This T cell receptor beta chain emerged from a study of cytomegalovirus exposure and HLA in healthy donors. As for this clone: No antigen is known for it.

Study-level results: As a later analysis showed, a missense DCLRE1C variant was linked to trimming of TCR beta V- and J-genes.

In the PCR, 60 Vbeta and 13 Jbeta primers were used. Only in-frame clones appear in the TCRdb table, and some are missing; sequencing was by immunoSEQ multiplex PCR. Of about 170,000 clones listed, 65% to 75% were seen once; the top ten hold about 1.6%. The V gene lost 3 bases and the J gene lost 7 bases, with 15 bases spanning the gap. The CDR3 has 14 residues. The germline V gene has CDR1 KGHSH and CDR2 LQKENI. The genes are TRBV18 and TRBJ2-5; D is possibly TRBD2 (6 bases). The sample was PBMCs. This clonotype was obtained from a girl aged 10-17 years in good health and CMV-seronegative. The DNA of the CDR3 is TGTGCCAGCTCACCTACCAGGACTAAAGGGACCCAGTACTTC. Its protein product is CASSPTRTKGTQYF.